This T cell receptor beta chain was recovered during a study of T-cell memory formation after mild COVID-19. Study information: TCR clusters showed largely donor specificity.

This clonotype appeared a few times. The antigen is unknown. Study-level results: The second-wave clones peaking on day 37 were not confirmed as SARS-CoV-2-specific. CD4+ bias marked clones expanding day 15 to 37, unlike balanced contracting clones.

TCRdb independently ran MiXCR on the 5' RACE reads; one entry per CDR3 protein. The sample carries a few hundred thousand distinct CDR3 sequences, roughly an eighth recorded once. The CDR3 extends over 15 amino acids. Trimming pared 2 bases from V and 2 bases from J, leaving 10 bases between. Germline-derived CDR1 and CDR2 are SGHTA and FQGTGA. This clonotype was obtained from a man between 18 and 29 years old who had mild COVID-19 (a few samples of this study predate the infection). Cell type and time point are not known. The sequencing sample was made of PBMCs or a T cell subset sorted from them (not recorded which). The chain couples TRBV7-3 to TRBJ2-1; D unclear. This CDR3 reads CASSLAAQPYNEQFF. The CDR3, as DNA: TGTGCCAGCAGCTTAGCGGCTCAACCCTACAATGAGCAGTTCTTC.